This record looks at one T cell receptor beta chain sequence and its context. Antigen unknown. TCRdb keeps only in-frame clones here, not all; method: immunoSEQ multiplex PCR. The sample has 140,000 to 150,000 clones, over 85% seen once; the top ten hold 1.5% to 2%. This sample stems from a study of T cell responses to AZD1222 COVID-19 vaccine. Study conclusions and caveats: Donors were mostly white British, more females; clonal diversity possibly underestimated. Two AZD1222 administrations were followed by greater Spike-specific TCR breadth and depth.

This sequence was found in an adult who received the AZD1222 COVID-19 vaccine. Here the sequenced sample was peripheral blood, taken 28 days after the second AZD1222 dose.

The CDR3 region has the DNA TGTGCCAGCAGCGTAGTAGGACAGGGGGGTTTCACTGAAGCTTTCTTT. Its translation is CASSVVGQGGFTEAFF. V usage is TRBV9 and J usage is TRBJ1-1, with 10 positions matching TRBD1. V lost 0 bases, J lost 4 bases, and 6 bases stayed unmatched. The length of the CDR3 is 16 residues. From germline, CDR1 is SGDLS and CDR2 YYNGEE. The full variable domain, completed using reference TRBV9 and TRBJ1-1, is DSGVTQTPKHLITATGQRVTLRCSPRSGDLSVYWYQQSLDQGLQFLIQYYNGEERAKGNILERFSAQQFPDLHSELNLSSLELGDSALYFCASSVVGQGGFTEAFFGQGTRLTVV.